The T cell receptor (beta chain) described here comes from a study of T cell responses to AZD1222 COVID-19 vaccine (dated by TCRdb to about 2021). Notes on the research overall: Because spike-specific TCR depth and breadth did not differ between the two schedules, AZD1222 recipients who got a second dose at roughly 4 weeks were pooled with those who got a second dose at roughly 12 weeks. Trial participants were enrolled by age into 18-55, 56-69 and 70-plus year subgroups, with 148, 28 and 57 TCR-sequenced participants respectively. TCR sequencing covered 230 to 250 trial participants: 200 to 220 given two doses of AZD1222 and 26 given two doses of MenACWY control vaccine.

CDR1 and CDR2, looked up from the germline V gene, are MNHNS and SASEGT. The CDR3, cysteine through phenylalanine, is 19 amino acids long. CDR3 DNA only is kept here, 57 bases in frame from base 1. Here V drops 4 bases and J drops 0 bases, and the junction holds 11 bases not matched to any gene. The meaning of the sample's time point label: baseline before first vaccination. Samples from vaccinated people were obtained from the UK trials COV001 and COV002, which included a single-blind randomized controlled phase 2/3 trial of AZD1222 (ChAdOx1 nCoV-19) in healthy adults. Trial participant PBMC samples were collected at day 0 and day 28 after the second dose for TCRbeta chain sequencing. The paper as a whole reports these results and caveats: Participants were mostly white British and included more females than males, and it was suggested by the authors that clonal diversity may have been underestimated. A significant rise in spike-specific TCR breadth and depth was observed after two AZD1222 doses relative to day 0 and relative to MenACWY recipients. The vaccine-associated CD4 TCRs covered the entire spike protein, and the dominant responses fell in regions 160-218 and 743-854. Reportedly, close to half of the unique spike-specific TCRs recognized epitopes lying outside the regions that are mutated in the B.1.351 and B.1.1.7 variants. Because no samples from the day 14 peak response were available, repertoires could be characterized only after the peak T cell response. The 56-69-year group was small, and its depth increase did not reach significance, likely because of low power. Conclusions about previously exposed vaccinees are limited, since just a handful of AZD1222 recipients were seropositive for SARS-CoV-2 at baseline.

The CDR3 regions of human TCRbeta chains were analyzed by immunosequencing. The paper's data handling went like this. TCRs in the repertoires were matched against a reference library of SARS-CoV-2-specific TCRs that had been generated with the MIRA antigen-specificity platform. Breadth was defined as the fraction of unique TCRs that were SARS-CoV-2-associated. Depth was defined as the fraction of total T cells that were SARS-CoV-2-associated. Each spike-specific TCR was assigned to its reactive spike region and to a CD4 or CD8 class using the MIRA data. Log10-transformed breadth and depth values were compared by one-way ANOVA with Sidak's multiple comparisons tests. The source is immuneACCESS, and TCRdb retained only in-frame sequences with V and J called. Part of the clones is not carried over; for the studies checked, unresolved V genes explain less than half of this, and the remainder is unexplained. V and J calls and clone size are copied from that table; D and trimming were computed from the DNA. The sample table shows about 190,000 clones, and approximately 92% are seen once. 1% to 1.5% of the sample rests with the top ten.

As to this clone: The specificity of this receptor is unknown. The input lacks base qualities; no much larger clone sits a single base away.

This specimen was peripheral blood, taken on day 0 of AZD1222 vaccination. The sequence was collected from an adult in good health. In this chain, TRBV6-1 is recombined with TRBJ1-6, and 8 bases in between align with TRBD1. The CDR3 protein is CASSALPQGVGSYNSPLHF. The DNA sequence is given as TGTGCCAGCAGTGCCCTTCCACAGGGGGTCGGCTCCTATAATTCACCCCTCCACTTT.